The 9 T cell receptor beta chains reported below all come from one sample, sequenced in a study of T-cell memory formation after mild COVID-19. TCRdb reprocessed the 5' RACE reads via MiXCR and lists one record per CDR3 protein. The data contain over 150,000 distinct CDR3 sequences, about a fifth of them singletons. Sequencing was done on a sample of PBMCs or a T cell subset sorted from them (not recorded which). Receptor source: a man aged 18 to 29 who had mild COVID-19 (a few samples of this study predate the infection). Cell type and time point are not known.

V and J are TRBV19 and TRBJ1-5; D unclear. The CDR3 is 13 residues long. Deletions cut 5 bases from V and 4 bases from J, with 9 bases between. Germline CDR1 and CDR2: LNHDA and SQIVND (reference sequence). CDR3 amino acids: CASSPRLNQPQHF. The CDR3 bases are TGTGCCAGTAGTCCTCGACTGAATCAGCCCCAGCATTTT.

This clonotype was seen more than once but under ten times. V is TRBV7-2 and J is TRBJ2-1; TRBD1 aligns across 8 bases. The CDR3 runs to 15 residues. Germline CDR1 reads SGHTA; CDR2 reads FQGNSA. V lost 5 bases to trimming and J lost 2 bases; unmatched junction nucleotides: 5. CDR3 protein: CASSRSTGAYNEQFF. The CDR3 coding sequence is TGTGCCAGCAGCCGCTCGACAGGGGCCTACAATGAGCAGTTCTTC.

This clonotype was observed many times. V gene TRBV4-3 combines with J gene TRBJ2-3, with D possibly TRBD1 on 5 matching bases. This CDR3 has 13 amino acids. Germline V gives CDR1 LGHNA, CDR2 YSLEER. Trimming took 3 bases from V and 4 from J, leaving 8 bases between them. The CDR3 protein is CASSQQGSDTQYF. CDR3 sequence (DNA): TGCGCCAGCAGCCAGCAGGGATCAGATACGCAGTATTTT.

The chain's CDR3 is CASRGETDSPLHF. The CDR3 region has the DNA TGTGCCAGCAGGGGAGAGACCGATTCACCCCTCCACTTT. The V and J genes are TRBV2 and TRBJ1-6, with D uncertain. This CDR3 is built from 13 residues. The germline V gene has CDR1 SNHLY and CDR2 FYNNEI. With 6 bases removed from V and 8 bases from J, the gap between germline ends came to 11 bases.

The chain is built from TRBV30 and TRBJ2-2, with D perhaps matching TRBD2 (6 bases). CDR1 is GTSNPN and CDR2 is SVGIG in the germline V gene (reference sequence). Trimming shortened V by 7 bases and J by 3 bases, and 12 bases separated the two germline ends. This CDR3 contains 13 residues. CDR3 loop: CAYAGFHTGELFF. The CDR3 DNA reads TGTGCCTACGCGGGGTTTCACACCGGGGAGCTGTTTTTT.

This clonotype occurred a few times. The rearrangement links TRBV12-3 or TRBV12-4 to TRBJ1-1, with a tentative D call TRBD1 (5 bases). CDR3 length equals 14 residues. V was cut by 6 bases and J by 2 bases, with 13 bases left in between. In DNA form, the CDR3 reads TGTGCCAGCAGCCCGACAGCAAGAAACACTGAAGCTTTCTTT. Translating gives CASSPTARNTEAFF.

This clonotype occurred a few times. This chain links TRBV20-1 with TRBJ1-6, with D possibly matching TRBD1 (6 bases). The CDR3 runs 12 residues. V lost 1 base, J lost 9 bases, and 7 bases lay in between. The germline V gene has CDR1 DFQATT and CDR2 SNEGSKA (reference sequence). The CDR3 reads CSARGGRSPLHF. The DNA of the CDR3 is TGCAGTGCTAGAGGGGGGCGTTCACCCCTCCACTTT.

This rearrangement joins TRBV7-9 to TRBJ2-1; D is unresolved. This CDR3 is built from 15 residues. The V and J ends lost 5 bases and 0 bases respectively, with 11 bases between them. CDR1 SEHNR and CDR2 FQNEAQ come from the germline V gene (reference sequence). The CDR3 nucleotides read TGTGCCAGCAGCGGAATACTGAGCTCCTACAATGAGCAGTTCTTC. Its protein product is CASSGILSSYNEQFF. Looking up the rest from reference TRBV7-9 and TRBJ2-1 gives the full variable domain: DTGVSQNPRHKITKRGQNVTFRCDPISEHNRLYWYRQTLGQGPEFLTYFQNEAQLEKSRLLSDRFSAERPKGSFSTLEIQRTEQGDSAMYLCASSGILSSYNEQFFGPGTRLTVL.

V is TRBV28 and J is TRBJ2-5; no clear D. The CDR3 sequence is 12 residues long. Looked up from germline, CDR1 is MDHEN and CDR2 is SYDVKM. The V gene lost 3 bases and the J gene lost 5 bases, with 7 bases spanning the gap. CDR3 coding DNA: TGTGCCAGCAGTTTTAGGTTGGAGACCCAGTACTTC. This codes for CASSFRLETQYF.